This T cell receptor (beta chain) was recorded in a study of cytotoxic CD8 clonotypes in ibrutinib-treated CLL. This CDR3 comprises 17 residues. V was clipped by 5 bases and J by 4 bases, with 20 bases between them. Germline V gene lookup returns CDR1 SEHNR and CDR2 FQNEAQ (reference sequence). Here immunoSEQ multiplex PCR was the method, and the copy in TCRdb shows in-frame clones only, minus some. Altogether some 14,000 clones are present, around half being singletons, with the ten largest covering about 34%. Findings of the study overall: At the start, clonality exceeded age-matched healthy donors and followed circulating CD8+ T-cell counts.

Points on this clone: Its target is not known.

V gene TRBV7-9 combines with J gene TRBJ2-2; TRBD1 is a possible D gene (5 bases). This sample comprised PBMCs, obtained at a roughly 22-month disease-progression time point, from a patient treated with ibrutinib. This sequence originates from a human donor with chronic lymphocytic leukemia. CDR3 nucleotide sequence: TGTGCCAGCAGCACAACCGGGTCAGGGTCGGGCACCGGGGAGCTGTTTTTT. Translated, it gives CASSTTGSGSGTGELFF.